These T cell receptor beta chains were read from a single sample in a study of control samples from healthy donors and cancer patients. Libraries were prepared by immunoSEQ multiplex PCR; TCRdb keeps only in-frame clonotypes and omits some of them. In the table there are 100,000 to 150,000 clones, about 92% of which are singletons. Sequenced: PBMCs. The receptor source for this set is a man aged 80 or over with head and neck cancer. Each CDR3 is given with its conserved first and last residue.

cdr3_aa: CASSLGRHSEQFF
j_call: TRBJ2-1
v_call: TRBV11-3

cdr3_aa: CASSEWSDTQYF
j_call: TRBJ2-3
v_call: TRBV25-1

cdr3_aa: CASSDRGSNYGYTF
j_call: TRBJ1-2
v_call: TRBV7-8

cdr3_aa: CASSPGTGLNEQFF
j_call: TRBJ2-1
v_call: TRBV18

cdr3_aa: CASSLGLAASYEQYF
j_call: TRBJ2-7
v_call: TRBV5-6

cdr3_aa: CASSYTSGSNEQFF
j_call: TRBJ2-1
v_call: TRBV7-2

cdr3_aa: CAISPSYNQPQHF
j_call: TRBJ1-5
v_call: TRBV10-3

cdr3_aa: CASSIGPARRGYGYTF
j_call: TRBJ1-2
v_call: TRBV19

cdr3_aa: CASSRWVGTGTYEQYF
j_call: TRBJ2-7
v_call: TRBV7-9

cdr3_aa: CASSSRDRGRGTEAFF
j_call: TRBJ1-1
v_call: TRBV5-1

cdr3_aa: CASRPTRRAYEQYF
j_call: TRBJ2-7
v_call: TRBV6-5

cdr3_aa: CASSLAGTSGGLSTDTQYF
j_call: TRBJ2-3
v_call: TRBV3-1/TRBV3-2

cdr3_aa: CASSPRPNEKLFF
j_call: TRBJ1-4
v_call: TRBV2

cdr3_aa: CASSGWRERLDEQFF
j_call: TRBJ2-1
v_call: TRBV7-2

cdr3_aa: CASGGGPGANVLTF
j_call: TRBJ2-6
v_call: TRBV6-7

cdr3_aa: CASSERPQPQHF
j_call: TRBJ1-5
v_call: TRBV6-1

cdr3_aa: CASSTRDPLSDGYTF
j_call: TRBJ1-2
v_call: TRBV19

cdr3_aa: CASSRPRGNEKLFF
j_call: TRBJ1-4
v_call: TRBV6-5

cdr3_aa: CASSFGWETEAFF
j_call: TRBJ1-1
v_call: TRBV10-2

cdr3_aa: CASSLARQGRGSPLHF
j_call: TRBJ1-6
v_call: TRBV7-8

cdr3_aa: CVRSFQWDRGRWGETQYF
j_call: TRBJ2-5
v_call: TRBV7-5

cdr3_aa: CASSLVEASYEQYF
j_call: TRBJ2-7
v_call: TRBV5-6

cdr3_aa: CATSRDTDTQYF
j_call: TRBJ2-3
v_call: TRBV15

cdr3_aa: CASSLGYQGALSYGYTF
j_call: TRBJ1-2
v_call: TRBV5-1

cdr3_aa: CASSEYSGGTQNEQFF
j_call: TRBJ2-1
v_call: TRBV25-1

cdr3_aa: CSVNSRQGGTEAFF
j_call: TRBJ1-1
v_call: TRBV29-1

cdr3_aa: CACNARQTNEKLFF
j_call: TRBJ1-4
v_call: TRBV30

cdr3_aa: CASSFHGTEQFF
j_call: TRBJ2-1
v_call: TRBV12-3/TRBV12-4